The clone carrying this T cell receptor (beta chain) turned up a few times. Its specificity is unknown. The CDR3 is 13 amino acids. Germline V lookup: CDR1 SGHRS, CDR2 YFSETQ. Trimming pared 0 bases from V and 5 bases from J, leaving 5 bases between. These data come from a study of neoadjuvant anti-PD-1 for oral cavity cancer. The wider study: Non-progressing patients received a fourth nivolumab dose near day 43, then surgery on days 50-56. General study results and limits: Higher pretreatment Treg/Th17 ratios tracked higher pretreatment blood clonality. With three patients per group, TCR findings need larger cohorts.

As to time point: after neoadjuvant nivolumab, at surgical resection. Blood libraries mostly used approximately 450 ng genomic DNA, six replicates each. The data were produced by immunoSEQ multiplex PCR, yet TCRdb's version contains in-frame clones alone and is incomplete. Seen here are more than 25,000 clones, approximately 80% observed once, and the top ten hold almost 3.5%. The sample was PBMCs, taken after nivolumab (anti-PD-1) treatment. The TCR sequence derives from a person between 40 and 85 years old with oral cavity squamous cell carcinoma. The chain recombines TRBV5-1 with TRBJ2-2; no reliable D call. CDR3 sequence reads: CASSLGGTGELFF. The CDR3 DNA is TGCGCCAGCAGCTTGGGAGGAACCGGGGAGCTGTTTTTT.